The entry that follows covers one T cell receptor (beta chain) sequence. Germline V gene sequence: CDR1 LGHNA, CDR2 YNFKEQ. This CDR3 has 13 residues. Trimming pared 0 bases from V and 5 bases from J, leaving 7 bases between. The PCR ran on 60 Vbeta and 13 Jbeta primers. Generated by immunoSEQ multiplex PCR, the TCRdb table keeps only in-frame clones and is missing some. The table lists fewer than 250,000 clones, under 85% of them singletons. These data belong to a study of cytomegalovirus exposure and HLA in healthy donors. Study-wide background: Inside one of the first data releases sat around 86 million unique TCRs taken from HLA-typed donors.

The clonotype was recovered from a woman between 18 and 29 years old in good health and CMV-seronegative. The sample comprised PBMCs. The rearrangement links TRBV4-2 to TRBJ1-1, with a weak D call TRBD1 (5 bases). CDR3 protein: CASSQEGRTEAFF. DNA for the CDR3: TGTGCCAGCAGCCAAGAGGGGCGAACTGAAGCTTTCTTT.